This TCR beta chain was identified in a study of blood T cell repertoires in COVID-19. Study context: Samples came from the United States, Italy and Spain, spanning acute and convalescent COVID-19. Sources were T cells, B-cell-depleted T cells, or PBMCs; the material itself was cDNA or gDNA.

The J segment lost 3 bases and the V segment lost 2 bases, leaving 5 bases of the junction unmatched. Germline loops: CDR1 SGHTA, CDR2 FQGNSA. The CDR3 is 16 residues long. Per the authors' pipeline: Counts of nucleated cells, estimated from reference gene primer amplification, were obtained. This table comes from immunoSEQ multiplex PCR, and its TCRdb copy is limited to in-frame clones, with some not included. That table supplies the V and J calls and clone size; D and trimming were determined from the DNA. The repertoire has 52,000 or so clones, approximately 91% of them found once; the top ten carry about 8.9%.

The clonotype was recovered from a woman of 80 years or more with acute or convalescent COVID-19. The sample consisted of peripheral blood. The chain recombines TRBV7-2 with TRBJ2-2, with 8 bases lining up with TRBD2. In nucleotides, the CDR3 is TGTGCCAGCAGCTTAAGGGCGGGGGGACACACCGGGGAGCTGTTTTTT. This codes for CASSLRAGGHTGELFF.